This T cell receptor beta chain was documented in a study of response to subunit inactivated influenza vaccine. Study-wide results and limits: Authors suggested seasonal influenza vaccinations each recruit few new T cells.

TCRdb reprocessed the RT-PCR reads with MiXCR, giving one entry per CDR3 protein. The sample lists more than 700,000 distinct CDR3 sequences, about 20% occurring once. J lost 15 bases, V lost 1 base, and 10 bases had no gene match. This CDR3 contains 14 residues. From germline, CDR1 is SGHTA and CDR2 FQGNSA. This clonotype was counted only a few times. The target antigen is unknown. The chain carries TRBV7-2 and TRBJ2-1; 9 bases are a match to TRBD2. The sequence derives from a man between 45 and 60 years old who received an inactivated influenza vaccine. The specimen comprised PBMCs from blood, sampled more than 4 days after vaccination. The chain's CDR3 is CASSLERGGDDGFF. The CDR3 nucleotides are TGTGCCAGCAGCTTAGAACGCGGGGGGGACGACGGGTTCTTC.